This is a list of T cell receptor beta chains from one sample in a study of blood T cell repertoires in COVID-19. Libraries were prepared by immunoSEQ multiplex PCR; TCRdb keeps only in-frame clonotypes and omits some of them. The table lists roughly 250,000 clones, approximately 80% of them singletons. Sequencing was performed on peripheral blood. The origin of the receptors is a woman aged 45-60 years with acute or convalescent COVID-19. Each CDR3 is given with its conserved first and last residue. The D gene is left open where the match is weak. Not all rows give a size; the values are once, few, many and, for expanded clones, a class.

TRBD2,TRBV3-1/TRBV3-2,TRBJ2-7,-,CASSRLAGSYEQYF,TGTGCCAGCAGCCGTCTAGCGGGCTCCTACGAGCAGTACTTC
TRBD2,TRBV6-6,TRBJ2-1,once,CASSPPPGLAGGMNYNEQFF,TGTGCCAGCAGCCCCCCCCCAGGGCTAGCGGGAGGGATGAACTACAATGAGCAGTTCTTC
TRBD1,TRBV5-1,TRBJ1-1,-,CASSRGQDTEAFF,TGCGCCAGCTCCAGGGGGCAGGACACTGAAGCTTTCTTT
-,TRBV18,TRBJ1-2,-,CASSPAAGLNYGYTF,TGTGCCAGCTCACCGGCCGCAGGTCTTAACTATGGCTACACCTTC
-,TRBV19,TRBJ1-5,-,CASSSPTNQPQHF,TGTGCCAGTAGTTCTCCCACAAATCAGCCCCAGCATTTT
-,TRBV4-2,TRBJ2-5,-,CASSPRGGLQETQYF,TGTGCCAGCAGCCCGAGGGGGGGTCTCCAAGAGACCCAGTACTTC
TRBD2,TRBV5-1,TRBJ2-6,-,CASSKGLAGAGANVLTF,TGCGCCAGCAGCAAGGGACTAGCGGGTGCTGGGGCCAACGTCCTGACTTTC
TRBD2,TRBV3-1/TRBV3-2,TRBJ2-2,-,CASSPSGVAGVTTGELFF,TGTGCCAGCAGCCCGTCGGGTGTAGCGGGAGTTACCACCGGGGAGCTGTTTTTT
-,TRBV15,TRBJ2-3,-,CATSSGTSTDTQYF,TGTGCCACCAGCAGCGGGACTAGCACAGATACGCAGTATTTT
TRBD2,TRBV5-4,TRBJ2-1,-,CASSLGGLGPNEQFF,TGTGCCAGCAGCTTGGGGGGACTAGGCCCAAATGAGCAGTTCTTC
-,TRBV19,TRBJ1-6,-,CASIEDYSYNSPLHF,TGTGCCAGTATCGAGGATTACTCCTATAATTCACCCCTCCACTTT
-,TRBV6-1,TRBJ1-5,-,CASSEVGGSNQPQHF,TGTGCCAGCAGTGAAGTAGGGGGTAGCAATCAGCCCCAGCATTTT
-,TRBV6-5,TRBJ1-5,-,CASSHRESKPQHF,TGTGCCAGCAGTCACAGGGAAAGCAAGCCCCAGCATTTT
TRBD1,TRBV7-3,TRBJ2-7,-,CASSLDGTGPREQYF,TGTGCCAGCAGCCTAGATGGGACAGGGCCTCGCGAGCAGTACTTC
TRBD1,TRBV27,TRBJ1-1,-,CASSLNRGRPEAFF,TGTGCCAGCAGTTTAAACAGGGGACGGCCTGAAGCTTTCTTT
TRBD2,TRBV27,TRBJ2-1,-,CASSTSAGATPYNEQFF,TGTGCCAGCAGCACCTCAGCGGGAGCCACGCCCTACAATGAGCAGTTCTTC
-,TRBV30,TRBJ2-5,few,CAWSVQSGETQYF,TGTGCCTGGAGTGTACAAAGCGGGGAGACCCAGTACTTC
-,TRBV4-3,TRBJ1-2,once,CASSQEPAEINYGHTF,TGCGCCAGCAGCCAAGAACCGGCGGAGATCAACTATGGCCACACCTTC
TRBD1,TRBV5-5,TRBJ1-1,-,CASSLGDRVGTEAFF,TGTGCCAGCAGCTTGGGGGACAGGGTTGGCACTGAAGCTTTCTTT
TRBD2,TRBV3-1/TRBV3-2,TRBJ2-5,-,CASSHRLAGDETQYF,TGTGCCAGCAGCCACCGACTAGCGGGGGACGAGACCCAGTACTTC
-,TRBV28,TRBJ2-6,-,CASGGRANVLTF,TGTGCCAGCGGGGGGAGGGCCAACGTCCTGACTTTC
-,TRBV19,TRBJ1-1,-,CASSITRYIGRSTEAFF,TGTGCCAGTAGTATAACCAGGTACATTGGAAGGTCCACTGAAGCTTTCTTT
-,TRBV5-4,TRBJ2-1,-,CASSLDGREQFF,TGTGCCAGCAGCTTGGACGGTCGGGAGCAGTTCTTC
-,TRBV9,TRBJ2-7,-,CASSVGPAGTYEQYF,TGTGCCAGCAGCGTAGGTCCGGCGGGGACCTACGAGCAGTACTTC
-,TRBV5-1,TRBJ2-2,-,CASSQQPGVGELFF,TGCGCCAGCAGCCAGCAGCCAGGGGTGGGGGAGCTGTTTTTT
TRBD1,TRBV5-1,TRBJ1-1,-,CASRSGTADTEAFF,TGCGCCAGCAGGTCCGGGACAGCGGACACTGAAGCTTTCTTT
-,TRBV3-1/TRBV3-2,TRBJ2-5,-,CASSQFYRSQETQYF,TGTGCCAGCAGCCAATTCTACCGGAGCCAAGAGACCCAGTACTTC
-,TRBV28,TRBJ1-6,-,CASSFTTGAEGNSPLHF,TGTGCCAGCAGTTTCACGACAGGTGCAGAGGGTAATTCACCCCTCCACTTT
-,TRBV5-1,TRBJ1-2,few,CASSLSGNYGYTF,TGCGCCAGCAGCTTGAGCGGGAACTATGGCTACACCTTC
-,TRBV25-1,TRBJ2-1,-,CASSELTDNEQFF,TGTGCCAGCAGTGAGTTAACTGACAATGAGCAGTTCTTC
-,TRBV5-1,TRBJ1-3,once,CASSLDGLSGNTIYF,TGCGCCAGCAGCTTGGATGGGCTCTCTGGAAACACCATATATTTT
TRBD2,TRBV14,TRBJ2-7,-,CASRSATSGGDYEQYF,TGTGCCAGCAGGTCAGCGACTAGCGGGGGAGACTACGAGCAGTACTTC
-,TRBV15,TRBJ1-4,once,CATSRDLGEKLFF,TGTGCCACCAGCAGGGACTTAGGGGAAAAACTGTTTTTT